Detailed here is one T cell receptor beta chain. Its antigen is undetermined. PCR used 60 Vbeta primers and 13 Jbeta primers. The protocol was immunoSEQ multiplex PCR, while the TCRdb copy is restricted to in-frame clones and leaves out a portion. The sample consists of around 160,000 clones, around three quarters of them appearing once. This sample is part of a study of cytomegalovirus exposure and HLA in healthy donors. Study results and limitations: From TCR beta sequences, most subjects' HLA-A and HLA-B alleles were reportedly predicted accurately. Reports described diagnosis of cytomegalovirus status by the classifier as highly specific and sensitive. It was around 160 TCR beta chains that were listed as cytomegalovirus-associated.

This TCR came from a man between 40 and 49 years old in good health and CMV-seropositive. Sequencing was performed on PBMCs.

CDR3 nucleotides: TGTGCCAGCAGCTTAGGACAGGACCAAGAGACCCAGTACTTC. This translates into CASSLGQDQETQYF. This chain uses TRBV7-7 with TRBJ2-5, with D possibly being TRBD1 (6 bases). The germline V and J ends were trimmed by 1 base and 0 bases, with 6 bases remaining between them. CDR3 size: 14 residues. Germline assignment: CDR1 SSHAT and CDR2 FNYEAQ (reference sequence). Complete variable domain (other parts from reference TRBV7-7 and TRBJ2-5): GAGVSQSPRYKVTKRGQDVTLRCDPISSHATLYWYQQALGQGPEFLTYFNYEAQPDKSGLPSDRFSAERPEGSISTLTIQRTEQRDSAMYRCASSLGQDQETQYFGPGTRLLVL.